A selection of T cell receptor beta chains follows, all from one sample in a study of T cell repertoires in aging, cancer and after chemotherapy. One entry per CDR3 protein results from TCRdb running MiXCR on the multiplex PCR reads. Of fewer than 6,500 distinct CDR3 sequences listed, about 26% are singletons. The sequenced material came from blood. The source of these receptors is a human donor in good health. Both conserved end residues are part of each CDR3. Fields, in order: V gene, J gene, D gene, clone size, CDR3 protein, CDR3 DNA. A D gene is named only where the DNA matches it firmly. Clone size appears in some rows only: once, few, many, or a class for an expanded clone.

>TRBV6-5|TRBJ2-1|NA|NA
CASGGTLSDNEQFF
TGTGCCAGCGGGGGGACACTGTCGGACAATGAGCAGTTCTTC
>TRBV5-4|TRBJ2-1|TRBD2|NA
CASSLSGAGGPVYNEQFF
TGTGCCAGCAGCTTATCGGGAGCGGGAGGGCCCGTTTACAATGAGCAGTTCTTC
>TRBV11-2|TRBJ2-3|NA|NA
CASSFWGAESDTQYF
TGTGCCAGCAGCTTTTGGGGTGCCGAATCAGATACGCAGTATTTT
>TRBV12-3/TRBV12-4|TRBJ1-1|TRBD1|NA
CASSFQGDNTEAFF
TGTGCCAGCAGTTTCCAGGGGGACAACACTGAAGCTTTCTTT
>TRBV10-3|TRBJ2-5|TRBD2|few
CAIRETSGRLETQYF
TGTGCCATCAGGGAGACTAGCGGGAGATTGGAGACCCAGTACTTC
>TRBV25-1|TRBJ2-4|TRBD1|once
CASSGKGGEGGKNIQYF
TGTGCCAGCAGTGGTAAAGGGGGCGAAGGTGGGAAAAACATTCAGTACTTC
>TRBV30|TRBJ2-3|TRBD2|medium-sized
CAWSRTSRGSDTQYF
TGTGCCTGGAGTCGGACTAGTCGTGGATCAGATACGCAGTATTTT
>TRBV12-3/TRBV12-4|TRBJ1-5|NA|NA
CASSFSPNQPQHF
TGTGCCAGCAGTTTTAGTCCCAATCAGCCCCAGCATTTT
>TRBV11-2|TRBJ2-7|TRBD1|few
CASSPPGTGGYEQYF
TGTGCCAGCAGCCCCCCCGGGACAGGGGGCTACGAGCAGTACTTC
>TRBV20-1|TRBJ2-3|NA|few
CSAVDSDLNTDTQYF
TGCAGTGCCGTAGATAGCGACCTAAACACAGATACGCAGTATTTT
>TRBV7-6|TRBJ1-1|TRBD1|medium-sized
CASRLDRGARNTEAFF
TGTGCCAGCAGATTGGACAGGGGGGCACGGAACACTGAAGCTTTCTTT
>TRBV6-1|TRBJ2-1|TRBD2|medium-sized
CATETAELAGNNEQFF
TGTGCCACCGAGACGGCGGAGTTAGCGGGAAACAATGAGCAGTTCTTC
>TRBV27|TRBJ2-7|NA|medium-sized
CASSFGGGYEQYF
TGTGCCAGCAGTTTCGGAGGCGGGTACGAGCAGTACTTC
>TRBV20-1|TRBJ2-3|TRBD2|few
CSAREQGLTSGVLTFTDTQYF
TGCAGTGCTAGAGAACAGGGTCTGACTAGCGGTGTTCTAACCTTCACAGATACGCAGTATTTT
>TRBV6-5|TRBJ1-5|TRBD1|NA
CASSPSNRGRWPQHF
TGTGCCAGCAGTCCCTCTAATAGGGGGCGCTGGCCCCAGCATTTT
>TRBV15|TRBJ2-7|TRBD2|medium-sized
CATSRDFPSGSGNEQYF
TGTGCCACCAGCAGAGATTTTCCGAGCGGGAGCGGGAACGAGCAGTACTTC
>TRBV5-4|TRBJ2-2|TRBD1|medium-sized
CASSLGTGNTGELFF
TGTGCCAGCAGCTTAGGGACAGGGAACACCGGGGAGCTGTTTTTT
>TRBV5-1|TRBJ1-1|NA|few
CASSQEGTEAFF
TGCGCCAGCAGTCAAGAAGGAACTGAAGCTTTCTTT
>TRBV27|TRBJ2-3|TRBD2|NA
CASSPILAGGPRDTQYF
TGTGCCAGCAGTCCGATACTAGCGGGAGGGCCCCGAGATACGCAGTATTTT
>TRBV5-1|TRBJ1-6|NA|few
CASSLGGGDSPLHF
TGCGCCAGCAGCTTGGGAGGGGGGGATTCACCCCTCCACTTT
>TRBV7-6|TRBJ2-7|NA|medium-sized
CASSLALGVEQYF
TGTGCCAGCAGCTTAGCGCTGGGGGTCGAGCAGTACTTC
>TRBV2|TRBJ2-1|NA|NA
CASSQGTYNEQFF
TGTGCCAGCAGCCAGGGGACCTACAATGAGCAGTTCTTC
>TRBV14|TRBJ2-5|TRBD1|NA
CASSKQGSYQETQYF
TGTGCCAGCAGCAAACAGGGGAGTTACCAAGAGACCCAGTACTTC
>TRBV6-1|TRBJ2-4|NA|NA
CASSEKGENIQYF
TGTGCCAGCAGTGAGAAGGGAGAAAACATTCAGTACTTC
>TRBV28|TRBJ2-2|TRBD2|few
CASSTRLAGGNTGELFF
TGTGCCAGCAGTACCCGACTAGCGGGAGGGAACACCGGGGAGCTGTTTTTT
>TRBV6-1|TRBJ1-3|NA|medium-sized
CASLEGAVGGNTIYF
TGTGCCAGCCTTGAAGGGGCTGTCGGAGGAAACACCATATATTTT
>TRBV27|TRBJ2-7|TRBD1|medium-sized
CASSLGDRGYEQYF
TGTGCCAGCAGTTTGGGGGACAGGGGGTACGAGCAGTACTTC
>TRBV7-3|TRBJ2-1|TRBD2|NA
CASSLTSGSFNEQFF
TGTGCCAGCAGCTTGACTAGCGGGAGTTTCAATGAGCAGTTCTTC
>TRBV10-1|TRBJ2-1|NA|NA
CASRVAAGAYNEQFF
TGCGCCAGCCGAGTCGCAGCGGGTGCCTACAATGAGCAGTTCTTC
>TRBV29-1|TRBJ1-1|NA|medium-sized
CSVAKERRTEAFF
TGCAGCGTCGCCAAGGAACGTCGCACTGAAGCTTTCTTT
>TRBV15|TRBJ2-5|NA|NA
CATSLGREETQYF
TGTGCCACCAGCCTAGGACGGGAAGAGACCCAGTACTTC
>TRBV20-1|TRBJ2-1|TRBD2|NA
CSAPGTSGLYNEQFF
TGCAGTGCTCCTGGGACTAGCGGGTTGTACAATGAGCAGTTCTTC
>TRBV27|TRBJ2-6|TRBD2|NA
CASSAREGNVLTF
TGTGCCAGCAGTGCCAGGGAGGGCAACGTCCTGACTTTC
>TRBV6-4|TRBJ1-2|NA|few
CASSEDRTNYGYTF
TGTGCCAGCAGTGAAGACAGAACTAACTATGGCTACACCTTC
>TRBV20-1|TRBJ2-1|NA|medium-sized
CSALIVPGAEQFF
TGCAGTGCTCTAATCGTACCGGGAGCTGAGCAGTTCTTC
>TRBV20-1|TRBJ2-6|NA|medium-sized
CSASNFAEGANVLTF
TGCAGTGCTAGTAACTTCGCCGAGGGGGCCAACGTCCTGACTTTC
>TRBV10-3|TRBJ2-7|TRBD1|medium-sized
CAISDRDRASSYEQYF
TGTGCCATCAGTGATCGGGACAGGGCCTCCTCCTACGAGCAGTACTTC
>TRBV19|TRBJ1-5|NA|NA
CASSQWIPGRGGQPQHF
TGTGCCAGTAGCCAATGGATCCCGGGGAGAGGTGGGCAGCCCCAGCATTTT
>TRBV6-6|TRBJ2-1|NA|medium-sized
CASSYKAFYNEQFF
TGTGCCAGCAGTTACAAGGCTTTTTACAATGAGCAGTTCTTC
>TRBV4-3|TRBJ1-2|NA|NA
CASSQVGGLVNYGYTF
TGCGCCAGCAGCCAAGTAGGCGGGCTCGTGAACTATGGCTACACCTTC
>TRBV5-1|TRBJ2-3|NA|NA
CASSSPSTDTQYF
TGCGCCAGCAGCTCCCCTAGCACAGATACGCAGTATTTT
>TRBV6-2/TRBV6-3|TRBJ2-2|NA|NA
CASSDLAAGAGELFF
TGTGCCAGCAGTGACTTGGCGGCGGGCGCCGGGGAGCTGTTTTTT
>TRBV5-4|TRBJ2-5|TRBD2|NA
CASSSGGDKETQYF
TGTGCCAGCAGCTCGGGGGGGGACAAAGAGACCCAGTACTTC
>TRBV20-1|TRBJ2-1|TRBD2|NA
CSAPPGLAGEGEQFF
TGCAGTGCTCCTCCAGGACTAGCGGGAGAGGGTGAGCAGTTCTTC
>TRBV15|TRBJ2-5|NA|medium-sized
CATSRPPSETQYF
TGTGCCACCAGCAGACCACCCTCGGAGACCCAGTACTTC
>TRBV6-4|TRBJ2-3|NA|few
CASSDKAGGPDTQYF
TGTGCCAGCAGTGACAAGGCAGGGGGGCCAGATACGCAGTATTTT
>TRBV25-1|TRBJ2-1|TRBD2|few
CASSEDPTKAGGRNEQFF
TGTGCCAGCAGTGAAGACCCCACCAAAGCGGGAGGGCGCAATGAGCAGTTCTTC
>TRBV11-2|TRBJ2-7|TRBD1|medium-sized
CASSAIRRGNEQYF
TGTGCCAGCAGCGCAATCCGCAGGGGGAACGAGCAGTACTTC
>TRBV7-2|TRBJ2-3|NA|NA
CASSPHSGRTDTQYF
TGTGCCAGCAGCCCCCACAGCGGCCGCACAGATACGCAGTATTTT
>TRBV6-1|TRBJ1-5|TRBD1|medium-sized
CASNWWQGGQPQHF
TGTGCCAGCAATTGGTGGCAGGGGGGGCAGCCCCAGCATTTT
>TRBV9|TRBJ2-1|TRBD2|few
CASSVALSGTSGYNEQFF
TGTGCCAGCAGCGTAGCCCTCTCCGGGACTAGCGGTTACAATGAGCAGTTCTTC
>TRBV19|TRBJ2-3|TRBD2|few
CASGRLAGVKDTQYF
TGTGCCAGTGGAAGACTAGCGGGAGTGAAAGATACGCAGTATTTT